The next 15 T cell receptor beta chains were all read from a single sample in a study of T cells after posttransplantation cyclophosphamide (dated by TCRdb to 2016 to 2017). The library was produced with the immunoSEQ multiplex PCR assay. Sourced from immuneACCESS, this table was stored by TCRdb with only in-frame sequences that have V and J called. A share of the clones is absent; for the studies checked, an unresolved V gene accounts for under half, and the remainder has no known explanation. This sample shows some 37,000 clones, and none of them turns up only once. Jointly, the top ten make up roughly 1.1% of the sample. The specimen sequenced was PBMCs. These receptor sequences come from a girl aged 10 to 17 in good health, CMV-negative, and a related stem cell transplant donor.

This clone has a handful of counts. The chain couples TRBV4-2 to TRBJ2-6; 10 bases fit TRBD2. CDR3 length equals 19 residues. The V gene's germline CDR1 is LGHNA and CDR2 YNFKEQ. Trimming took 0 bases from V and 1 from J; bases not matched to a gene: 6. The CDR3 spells CASSQDLASGGSGANVLTF. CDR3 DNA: TGTGCCAGCAGCCAAGATCTTGCTAGCGGGGGATCTGGGGCCAACGTCCTGACTTTC.

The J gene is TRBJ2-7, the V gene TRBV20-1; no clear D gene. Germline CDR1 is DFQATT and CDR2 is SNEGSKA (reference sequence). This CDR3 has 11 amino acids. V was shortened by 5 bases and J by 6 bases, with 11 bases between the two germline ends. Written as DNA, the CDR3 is TGCAGTGCTCAGAGTGCGGCCGAGCAGTACTTC. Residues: CSAQSAAEQYF.

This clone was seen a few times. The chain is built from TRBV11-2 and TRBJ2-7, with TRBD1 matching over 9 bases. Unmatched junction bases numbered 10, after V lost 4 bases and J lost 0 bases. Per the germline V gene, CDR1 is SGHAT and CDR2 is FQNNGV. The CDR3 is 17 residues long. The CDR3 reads CASSSITGGFSSYEQYF. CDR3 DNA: TGTGCCAGCAGCTCCATAACAGGGGGCTTTAGCTCCTACGAGCAGTACTTC.

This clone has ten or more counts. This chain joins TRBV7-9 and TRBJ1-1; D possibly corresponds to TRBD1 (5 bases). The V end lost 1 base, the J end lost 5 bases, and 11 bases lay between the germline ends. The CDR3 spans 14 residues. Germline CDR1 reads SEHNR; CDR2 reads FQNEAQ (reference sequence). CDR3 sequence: CASSLDGGGTEAFF. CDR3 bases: TGTGCCAGCAGCTTAGATGGGGGAGGGACTGAAGCTTTCTTT.

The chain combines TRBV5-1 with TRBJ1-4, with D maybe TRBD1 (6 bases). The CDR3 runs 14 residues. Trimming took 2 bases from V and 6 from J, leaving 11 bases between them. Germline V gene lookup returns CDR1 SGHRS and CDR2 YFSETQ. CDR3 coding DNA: TGCGCCAGCAGCTTAGTACAGGGAGATGAAAAACTGTTTTTT. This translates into CASSLVQGDEKLFF.

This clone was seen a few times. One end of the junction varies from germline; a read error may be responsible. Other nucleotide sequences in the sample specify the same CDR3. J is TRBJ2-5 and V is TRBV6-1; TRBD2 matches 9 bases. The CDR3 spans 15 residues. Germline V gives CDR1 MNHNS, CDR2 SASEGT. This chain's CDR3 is CASSETAGGGETQYF. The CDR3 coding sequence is TGCGCCAGCAGTGAAACGGCGGGAGGGGGAGAGACCCAGTACTTC.

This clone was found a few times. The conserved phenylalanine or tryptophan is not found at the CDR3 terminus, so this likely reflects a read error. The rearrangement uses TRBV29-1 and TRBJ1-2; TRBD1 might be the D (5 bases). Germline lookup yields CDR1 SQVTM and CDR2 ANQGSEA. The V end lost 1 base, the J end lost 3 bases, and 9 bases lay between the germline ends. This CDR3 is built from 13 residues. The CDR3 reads CSVEGAGYYGYTS. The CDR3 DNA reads TGCAGCGTTGAAGGGGCAGGGTACTATGGCTACACCTCC.

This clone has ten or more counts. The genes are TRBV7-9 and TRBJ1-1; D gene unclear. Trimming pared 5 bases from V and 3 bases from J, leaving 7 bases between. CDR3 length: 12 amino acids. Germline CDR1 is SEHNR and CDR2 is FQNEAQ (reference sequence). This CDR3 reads CASSPFDTEAFF. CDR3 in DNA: TGTGCCAGCAGCCCATTTGACACTGAAGCTTTCTTT. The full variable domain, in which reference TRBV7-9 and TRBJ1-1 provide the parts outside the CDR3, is DTGVSQNPRHKITKRGQNVTFRCDPISEHNRLYWYRQTLGQGPEFLTYFQNEAQLEKSRLLSDRFSAERPKGSFSTLEIQRTEQGDSAMYLCASSPFDTEAFFGQGTRLTVV.

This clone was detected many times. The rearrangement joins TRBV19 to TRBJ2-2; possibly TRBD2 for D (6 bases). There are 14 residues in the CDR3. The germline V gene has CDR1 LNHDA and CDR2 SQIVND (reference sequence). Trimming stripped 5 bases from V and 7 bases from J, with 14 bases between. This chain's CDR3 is CASSVGTPGGELFF. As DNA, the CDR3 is TGTGCCAGTAGTGTCGGGACTCCCGGCGGGGAGCTGTTTTTT.

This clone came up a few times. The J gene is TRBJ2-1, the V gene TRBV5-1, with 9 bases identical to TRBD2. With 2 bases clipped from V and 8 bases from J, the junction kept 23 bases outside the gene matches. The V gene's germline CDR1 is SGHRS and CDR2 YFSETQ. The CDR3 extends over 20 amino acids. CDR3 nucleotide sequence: TGCGCCAGCAGCTTAGCTCGAGGTTCCAGCGGGGGGCCTCGTATTGATGAGCAGTTCTTC. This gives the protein CASSLARGSSGGPRIDEQFF.

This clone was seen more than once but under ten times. The CDR3 DNA follows: TGTGCCAGCAGTATTGCCACTCTTTTTAGCACAGATACGCAGTATTTT. Protein: CASSIATLFSTDTQYF. V and J are TRBV28 and TRBJ2-3; the D is unclear. This CDR3 contains 16 residues. Germline values: CDR1 MDHEN, CDR2 SYDVKM. V lost 5 bases and J 0 bases, leaving 15 bases between the germline ends.

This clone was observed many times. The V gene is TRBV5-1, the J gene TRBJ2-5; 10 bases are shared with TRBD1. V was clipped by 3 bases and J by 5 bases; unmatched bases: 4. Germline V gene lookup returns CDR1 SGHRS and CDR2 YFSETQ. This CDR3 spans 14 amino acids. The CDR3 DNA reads TGCGCCAGCAGCTGGGGGACAGGGGAGGAGACCCAGTACTTC. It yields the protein CASSWGTGEETQYF.

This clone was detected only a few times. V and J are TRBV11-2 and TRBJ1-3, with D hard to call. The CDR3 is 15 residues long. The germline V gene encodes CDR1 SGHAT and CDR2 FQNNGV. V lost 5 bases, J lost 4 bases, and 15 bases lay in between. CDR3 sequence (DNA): TGTGCCAGCAGCGCGATCGGTGCTTGGGGAAACACCATATATTTT. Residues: CASSAIGAWGNTIYF.

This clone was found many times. The CDR3 is CASSLTLTRDTGELFF. As DNA, the CDR3 is TGCGCCAGCAGCCTCACCCTTACTAGAGACACCGGGGAGCTGTTTTTT. The chain links TRBV4-1 to TRBJ2-2, with TRBD2 as a possible D gene (5 bases). Germline CDR1 reads MGHRA; CDR2 reads YSYEKL. CDR3 length equals 16 residues. V lost 4 bases and J lost 3, with 15 bases in between.

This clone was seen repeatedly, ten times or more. The CDR3 loop reads CASSLPTGGVSYEQYF. The CDR3, as DNA: TGTGCCAGCAGTTTACCGACAGGGGGGGTCTCCTACGAGCAGTACTTC. The gene calls are TRBV28 and TRBJ2-7; 9 nucleotides align to TRBD1. The CDR3 extends over 16 amino acids. Germline CDR1 is MDHEN and CDR2 is SYDVKM. J lost 0 bases, V lost 2 bases, and 5 bases had no gene match.